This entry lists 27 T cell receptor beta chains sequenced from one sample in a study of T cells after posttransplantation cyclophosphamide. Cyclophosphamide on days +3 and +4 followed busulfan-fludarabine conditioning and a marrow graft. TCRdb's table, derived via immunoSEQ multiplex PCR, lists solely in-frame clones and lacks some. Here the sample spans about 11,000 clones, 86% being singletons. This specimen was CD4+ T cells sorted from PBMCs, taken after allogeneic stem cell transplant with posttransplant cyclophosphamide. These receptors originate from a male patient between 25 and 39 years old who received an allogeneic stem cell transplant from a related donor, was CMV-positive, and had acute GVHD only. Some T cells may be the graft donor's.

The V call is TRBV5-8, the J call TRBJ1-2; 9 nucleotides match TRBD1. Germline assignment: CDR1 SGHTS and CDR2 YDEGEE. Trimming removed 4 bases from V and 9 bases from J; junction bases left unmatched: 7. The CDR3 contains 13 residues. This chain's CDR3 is CASSVGTGFRYTF. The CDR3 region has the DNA TGTGCCAGCAGCGTCGGGACAGGGTTTCGCTACACCTTC.

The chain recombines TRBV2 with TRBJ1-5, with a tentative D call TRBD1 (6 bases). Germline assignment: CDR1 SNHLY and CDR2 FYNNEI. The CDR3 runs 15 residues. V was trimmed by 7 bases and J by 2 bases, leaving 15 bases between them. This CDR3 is CASTQGLGGNQPQHF. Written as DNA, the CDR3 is TGTGCCAGCACCCAGGGGCTTGGAGGCAATCAGCCCCAGCATTTT.

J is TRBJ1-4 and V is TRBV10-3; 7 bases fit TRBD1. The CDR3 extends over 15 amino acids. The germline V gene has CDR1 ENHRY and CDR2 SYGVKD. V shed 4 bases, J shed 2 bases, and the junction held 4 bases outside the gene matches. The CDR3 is CAISAYRGTNEKLFF. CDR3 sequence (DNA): TGTGCCATCAGTGCGTACAGGGGTACTAATGAAAAACTGTTTTTT.

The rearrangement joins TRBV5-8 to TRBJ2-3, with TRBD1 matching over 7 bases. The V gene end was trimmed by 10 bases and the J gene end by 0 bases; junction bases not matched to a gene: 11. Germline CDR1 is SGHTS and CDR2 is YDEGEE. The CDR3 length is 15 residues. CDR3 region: CAGRRGLSSTDTQYF. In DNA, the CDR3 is TGTGCCGGGCGCAGGGGGTTGTCTAGCACAGATACGCAGTATTTT. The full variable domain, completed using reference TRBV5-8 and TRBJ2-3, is EAGVTQSPTHLIKTRGQQATLRCSPISGHTSVYWYQQALGLGLQFLLWYDEGEERNRGNFPPRFSGRQFPNYSSELNVNALELEDSALYLCAGRRGLSSTDTQYFGPGTRLTVL.

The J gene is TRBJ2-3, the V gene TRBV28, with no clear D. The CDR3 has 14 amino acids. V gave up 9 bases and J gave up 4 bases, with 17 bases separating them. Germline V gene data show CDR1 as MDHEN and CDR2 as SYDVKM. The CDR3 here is CASARGFFPDTQYF. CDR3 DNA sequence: TGTGCCAGTGCAAGAGGTTTTTTCCCAGATACGCAGTATTTT.

The CDR3 region has the DNA TGCGCCAGCAGCTTTGGTCCCACCACCGGTGAAAAACTGTTTTTT. This sequence encodes CASSFGPTTGEKLFF. This chain connects TRBV5-1 to TRBJ1-4; the D is unclear. CDR1 and CDR2 from the germline V gene are SGHRS and YFSETQ. The CDR3 spans 15 residues. V shed 2 bases and J shed 7 bases, with 15 bases lying between them. Full variable domain (rest looked up from reference TRBV5-1 and TRBJ1-4): KAGVTQTPRYLIKTRGQQVTLSCSPISGHRSVSWYQQTPGQGLQFLFEYFSETQRNKGNFPGRFSGRQFSNSRSEMNVSTLELGDSALYLCASSFGPTTGEKLFFGSGTQLSVL.

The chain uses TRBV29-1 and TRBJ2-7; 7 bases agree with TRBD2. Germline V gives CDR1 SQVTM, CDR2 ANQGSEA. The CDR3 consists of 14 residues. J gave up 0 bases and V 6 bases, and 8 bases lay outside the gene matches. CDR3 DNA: TGCAGCGTCACGGAGCGGGGACTCTCCTACGAGCAGTACTTC. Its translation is CSVTERGLSYEQYF.

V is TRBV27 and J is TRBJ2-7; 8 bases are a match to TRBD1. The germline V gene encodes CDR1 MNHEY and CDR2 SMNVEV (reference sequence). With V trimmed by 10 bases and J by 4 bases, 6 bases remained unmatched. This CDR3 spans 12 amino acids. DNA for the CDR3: TGTGCCACCTCAGGGGGCGGGTACGAGCAGTACTTC. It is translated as CATSGGGYEQYF.

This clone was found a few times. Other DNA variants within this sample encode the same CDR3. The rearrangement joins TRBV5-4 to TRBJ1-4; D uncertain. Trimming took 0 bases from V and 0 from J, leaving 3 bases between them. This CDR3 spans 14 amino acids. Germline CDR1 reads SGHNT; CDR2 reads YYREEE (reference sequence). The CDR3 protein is CASSLAATNEKLFF. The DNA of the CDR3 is TGTGCCAGCAGCTTGGCTGCAACTAATGAAAAACTGTTTTTT.

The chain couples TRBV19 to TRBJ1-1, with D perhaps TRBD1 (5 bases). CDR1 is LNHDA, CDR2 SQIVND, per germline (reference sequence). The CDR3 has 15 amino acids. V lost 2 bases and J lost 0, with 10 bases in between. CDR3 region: CASSIQGHMNTEAFF. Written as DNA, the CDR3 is TGTGCCAGTAGTATACAGGGCCATATGAACACTGAAGCTTTCTTT.

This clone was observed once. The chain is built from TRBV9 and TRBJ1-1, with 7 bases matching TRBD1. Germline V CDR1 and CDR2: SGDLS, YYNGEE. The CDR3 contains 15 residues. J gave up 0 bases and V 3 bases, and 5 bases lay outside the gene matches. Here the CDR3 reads CASSALGTVNTEAFF. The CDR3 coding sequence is TGTGCCAGCAGCGCCCTCGGGACAGTGAACACTGAAGCTTTCTTT. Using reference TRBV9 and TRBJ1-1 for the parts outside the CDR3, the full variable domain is DSGVTQTPKHLITATGQRVTLRCSPRSGDLSVYWYQQSLDQGLQFLIQYYNGEERAKGNILERFSAQQFPDLHSELNLSSLELGDSALYFCASSALGTVNTEAFFGQGTRLTVV.

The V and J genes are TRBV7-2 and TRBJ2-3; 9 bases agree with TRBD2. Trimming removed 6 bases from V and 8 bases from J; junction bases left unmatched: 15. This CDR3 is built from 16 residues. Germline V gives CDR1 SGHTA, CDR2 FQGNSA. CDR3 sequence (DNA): TGTGCCAGCAGTTCTAGAAGCGGGGGGTGGGAGATTACGCAGTATTTT. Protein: CASSSRSGGWEITQYF.

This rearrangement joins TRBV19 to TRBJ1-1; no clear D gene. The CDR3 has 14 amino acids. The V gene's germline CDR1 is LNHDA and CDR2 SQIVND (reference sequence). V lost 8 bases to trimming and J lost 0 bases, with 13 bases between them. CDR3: CASSESAMNTEAFF. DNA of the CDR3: TGTGCCAGTTCCGAGTCCGCTATGAACACTGAAGCTTTCTTT.

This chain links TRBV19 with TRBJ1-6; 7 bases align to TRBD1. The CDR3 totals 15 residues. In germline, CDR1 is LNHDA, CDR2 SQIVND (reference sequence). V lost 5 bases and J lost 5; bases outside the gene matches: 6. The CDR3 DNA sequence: TGTGCCAGTAGTGCCGGGACAGCTAATAATTCACCCCTCCACTTT. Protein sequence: CASSAGTANNSPLHF.

As DNA, the CDR3 is TGTGCCAGTAGGGACAGGGGTCGGGGCAATCAGCCCCAGCATTTT. Residues: CASRDRGRGNQPQHF. V usage is TRBV19 and J usage is TRBJ1-5, with 9 nucleotides matching TRBD1. After removal of 6 bases from V and 2 bases from J, the junction contained 5 bases not matched to a gene. Germline loops: CDR1 LNHDA, CDR2 SQIVND (reference sequence). This CDR3 comprises 15 residues.

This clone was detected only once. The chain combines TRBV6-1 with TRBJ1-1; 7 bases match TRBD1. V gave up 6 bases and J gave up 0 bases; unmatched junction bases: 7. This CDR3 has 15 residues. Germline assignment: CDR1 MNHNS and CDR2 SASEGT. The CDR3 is CASSDSGQMNTEAFF. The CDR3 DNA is TGTGCCAGCAGCGATTCGGGACAGATGAACACTGAAGCTTTCTTT.

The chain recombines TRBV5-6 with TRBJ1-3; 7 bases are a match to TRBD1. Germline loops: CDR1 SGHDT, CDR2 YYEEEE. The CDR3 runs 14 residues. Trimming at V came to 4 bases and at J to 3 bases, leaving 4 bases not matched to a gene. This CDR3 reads CASSTRTGGNTIYF. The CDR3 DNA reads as TGTGCCAGCAGCACCCGGACAGGTGGAAACACCATATATTTT. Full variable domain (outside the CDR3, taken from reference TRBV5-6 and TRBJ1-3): DAGVTQSPTHLIKTRGQQVTLRCSPKSGHDTVSWYQQALGQGPQFIFQYYEEEERQRGNFPDRFSGHQFPNYSSELNVNALLLGDSALYLCASSTRTGGNTIYFGEGSWLTVV.

Written as DNA, the CDR3 is TGTGCCAGCAGCCTCCCCCGGACAGGGGGCGCGTACGAGCAGTACTTC. This translates into CASSLPRTGGAYEQYF. The V call is TRBV7-8, the J call TRBJ2-7, with 11 bases lining up with TRBD1. Germline V CDR1 and CDR2: SGHVS, FQNEAQ. V lost 5 bases, J lost 4 bases, and 10 bases stayed unmatched. CDR3 length: 16 residues.

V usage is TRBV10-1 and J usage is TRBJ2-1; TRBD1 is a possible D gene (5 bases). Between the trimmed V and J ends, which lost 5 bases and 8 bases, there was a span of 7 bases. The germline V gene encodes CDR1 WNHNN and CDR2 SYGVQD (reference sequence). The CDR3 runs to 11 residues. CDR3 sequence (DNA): TGCGCCAGCAGTCAGGGCTATGAGCAGTTCTTC. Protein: CASSQGYEQFF.

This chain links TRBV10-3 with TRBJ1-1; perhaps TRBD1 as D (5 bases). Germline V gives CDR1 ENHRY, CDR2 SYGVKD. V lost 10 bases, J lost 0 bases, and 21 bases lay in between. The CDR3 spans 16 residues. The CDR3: CATLGDSRGMNTEAFF. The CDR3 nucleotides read TGTGCCACCCTAGGGGACTCTCGCGGCATGAACACTGAAGCTTTCTTT.

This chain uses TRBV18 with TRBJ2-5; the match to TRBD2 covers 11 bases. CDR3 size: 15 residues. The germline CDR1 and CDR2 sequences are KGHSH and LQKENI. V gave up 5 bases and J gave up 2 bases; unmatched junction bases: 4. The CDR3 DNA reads TGTGCCAGCTCAGCACGGACTAGCGGGCAAGAGACCCAGTACTTC. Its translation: CASSARTSGQETQYF.

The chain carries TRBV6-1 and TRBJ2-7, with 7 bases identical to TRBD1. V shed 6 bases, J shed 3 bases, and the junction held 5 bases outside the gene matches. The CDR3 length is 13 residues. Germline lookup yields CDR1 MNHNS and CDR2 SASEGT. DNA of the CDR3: TGTGCCAGCAGGACACAGGGGTTCTACGAGCAGTACTTC. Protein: CASRTQGFYEQYF.

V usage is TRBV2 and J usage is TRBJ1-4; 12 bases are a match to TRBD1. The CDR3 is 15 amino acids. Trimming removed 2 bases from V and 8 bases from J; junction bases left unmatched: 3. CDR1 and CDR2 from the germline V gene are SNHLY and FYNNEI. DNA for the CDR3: TGTGCCAGCAGTGAATTGGGGACAGGGGGCGAAAAACTGTTTTTT. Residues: CASSELGTGGEKLFF.

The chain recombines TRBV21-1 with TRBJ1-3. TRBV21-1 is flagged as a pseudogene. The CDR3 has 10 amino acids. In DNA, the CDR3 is TGTGCCGCGGAGGTGGACACCATATATTTT. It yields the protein CAAEVDTIYF.

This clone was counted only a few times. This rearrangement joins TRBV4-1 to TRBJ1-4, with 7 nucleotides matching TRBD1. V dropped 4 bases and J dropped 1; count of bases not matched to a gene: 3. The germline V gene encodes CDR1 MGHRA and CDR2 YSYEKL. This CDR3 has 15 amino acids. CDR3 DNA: TGCGCCAGCAGCCCTCGGGACAGAACTAATGAAAAACTGTTTTTT. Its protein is CASSPRDRTNEKLFF.

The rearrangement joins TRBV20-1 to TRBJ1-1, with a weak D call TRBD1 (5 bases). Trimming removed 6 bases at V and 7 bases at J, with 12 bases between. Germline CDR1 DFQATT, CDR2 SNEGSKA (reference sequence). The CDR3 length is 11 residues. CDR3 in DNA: TGCAGTGCGTCGAACAGGATTGAAGCTTTCTTT. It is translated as CSASNRIEAFF.

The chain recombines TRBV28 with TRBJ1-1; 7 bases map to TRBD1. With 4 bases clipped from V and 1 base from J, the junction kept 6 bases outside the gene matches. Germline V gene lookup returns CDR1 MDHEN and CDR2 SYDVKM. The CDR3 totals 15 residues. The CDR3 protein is CASSWVRTGNTEAFF. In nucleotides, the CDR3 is TGTGCCAGCAGTTGGGTCAGGACAGGGAACACTGAAGCTTTCTTT.